This T cell receptor (beta chain) emerged from a study of cytomegalovirus exposure and HLA in healthy donors. Study-wide results and caveats: Among the sequence variants, a highly shared cluster was likely an artifact of sequencing. Per published reports, the classifier diagnosed cytomegalovirus status with high specificity and sensitivity. Researchers had no immune exposure information except CMV serostatus available. Being productive about 87% or about 30% of the time was typical of most TCR beta V segments in an earlier analysis.

With 60 Vbeta and 13 Jbeta primers, the PCR was carried out. The repertoire was sequenced with immunoSEQ multiplex PCR; TCRdb's copy has only in-frame clones and lacks some. This sample has about 120,000 clones, with roughly a tenth found just once. The CDR3 totals 14 residues. V shed 2 bases and J shed 7 bases, with 13 bases lying between them. Germline V gene data show CDR1 as SGHVS and CDR2 as FQNEAQ. Note on this clone: The antigen is not known.

The J gene is TRBJ2-3, the V gene TRBV7-8; D is undetermined. The receptor was isolated from a man aged 25-45 years in good health and CMV-seronegative. Sequenced sample: PBMCs. This chain's CDR3 is CASSLQPAGYTQYF. CDR3 sequence (DNA): TGTGCCAGCAGCTTACAACCAGCCGGGTATACGCAGTATTTT.